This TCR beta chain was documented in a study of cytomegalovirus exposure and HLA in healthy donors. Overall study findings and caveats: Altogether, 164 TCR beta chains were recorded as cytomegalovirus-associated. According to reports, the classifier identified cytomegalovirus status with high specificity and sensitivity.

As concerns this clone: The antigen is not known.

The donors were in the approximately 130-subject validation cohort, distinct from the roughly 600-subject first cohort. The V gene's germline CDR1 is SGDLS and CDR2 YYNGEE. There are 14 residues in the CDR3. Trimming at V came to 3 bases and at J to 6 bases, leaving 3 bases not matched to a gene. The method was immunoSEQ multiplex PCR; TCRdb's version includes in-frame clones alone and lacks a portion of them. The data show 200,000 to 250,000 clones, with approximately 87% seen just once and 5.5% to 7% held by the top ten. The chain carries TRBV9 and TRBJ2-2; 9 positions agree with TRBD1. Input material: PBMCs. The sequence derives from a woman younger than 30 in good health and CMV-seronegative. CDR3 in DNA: TGTGCCAGCAGCGGGGGACAGGGTCCCGGGGAGCTGTTTTTT. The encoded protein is CASSGGQGPGELFF.